Presented here are 6 T cell receptor beta chains from one specimen sequenced in a study of cytotoxic CD8 clonotypes in ibrutinib-treated CLL. Method: immunoSEQ multiplex PCR; TCRdb's copy keeps in-frame clones and lacks some. Found here are roughly 180,000 clones, 72% of them singletons; the top ten hold roughly an eighth. The sequences come from PBMCs, collected after 24 months of ibrutinib treatment. The receptors shown here come from a human donor with chronic lymphocytic leukemia.

The chain combines TRBV13 with TRBJ2-1; TRBD2 matches at 11 bases. The germline V gene encodes CDR1 PRHDT and CDR2 FYEKMQ (reference sequence). The CDR3 loop spans 15 amino acids. Unmatched junction bases numbered 5, after V lost 5 bases and J lost 5 bases. CDR3 in amino acids: CASSRGLAVNNEQFF. DNA of the CDR3: TGTGCCAGCAGCAGGGGACTAGCGGTAAACAATGAGCAGTTCTTC.

V usage is TRBV7-3 and J usage is TRBJ2-1; the match to TRBD1 covers 12 bases. Germline CDR1 and CDR2: SGHTA and FQGTGA. The CDR3 has 17 residues. The V segment lost 3 bases and the J segment 9 bases; nucleotides outside the gene matches: 12. The CDR3 region is CASSFKSPGQGASEQFF. CDR3 DNA sequence: TGTGCCAGCAGCTTCAAGTCCCCGGGACAGGGGGCTAGTGAGCAGTTCTTC.

CDR3 nucleotide sequence: TGTGCCAGCAGCTTGTGGGACAAGGTAACCGAGCAGTACTTC. It codes for CASSLWDKVTEQYF. This chain links TRBV5-4 with TRBJ2-7, with D possibly TRBD1 on 6 matching bases. The CDR3 loop spans 14 amino acids. Germline lookup yields CDR1 SGHNT and CDR2 YYREEE (reference sequence). V lost 1 base and J 6 bases, leaving 14 bases between the germline ends.

The chain has TRBV5-4 and TRBJ2-7, with 8 positions matching TRBD1. The V gene's germline CDR1 is SGHNT and CDR2 YYREEE (reference sequence). Trimming removed 2 bases from V and 5 bases from J; junction bases left unmatched: 6. The CDR3 is 14 amino acids. CDR3 sequence: CASSFRTGRDEQYF. In DNA form, the CDR3 reads TGTGCCAGCAGCTTTAGGACAGGGCGAGACGAGCAGTACTTC.

The sample holds a few counts of this clone. The rearrangement links TRBV5-1 to TRBJ1-4; D unresolved. Trimming pared 3 bases from V and 6 bases from J, leaving 12 bases between. This CDR3 comprises 14 residues. Germline CDR1 reads SGHRS; CDR2 reads YFSETQ. The CDR3 loop reads CASSYKGEDEKLFF. CDR3 nucleotides: TGCGCCAGCAGCTATAAGGGAGAGGATGAAAAACTGTTTTTT.

This sequence joins TRBV23-1 and TRBJ1-1, with TRBD1 matching 7 bases. TRBV23-1 is noted as an ORF with a role that remains uncertain. The CDR3 length is 17 residues. V lost 8 bases, J lost 0 bases, and 15 bases stayed unmatched. The CDR3 reads CASGLKDRVFMNTEAFF. As DNA, the CDR3 is TGCGCCAGCGGGCTAAAAGACAGGGTTTTTATGAACACTGAAGCTTTCTTT.